What follows are 21 T cell receptor beta chains derived from one specimen sequenced in a study of T-cell reconstitution after alpha-beta-depleted transplantation in children (dated by TCRdb to about 2016). Library construction relied on PCR. TCRdb names Illumina HiSeq 2500 as the instrument used. To normalize quantification of the TCRbeta repertoire, the TCR libraries were built with molecular barcoding that relied on unique molecular identifiers. The public reads were reanalyzed by TCRdb: fastp trimming at Q25, MiXCR alignment, in-frame beta chains only. All rows with the same CDR3 protein become a single entry with the most common DNA and genes. This sample holds fewer than 700,000 distinct CDR3 sequences; more than 20% were observed only once. The top ten constitute approximately 14% of the sample. The sample's treatment or condition label, decoded: allogeneic hematopoietic cell transplantation with graft depleted of TCRalphabeta T cells and CD19 B cells.

The specimen was PBMCs, mostly from graft donor cells, collected 360 days after TCRalphabeta/CD19-depleted stem cell transplant. These receptors were obtained from a boy under three years old who had a stem cell transplant for acute myeloid leukemia, so the T cells may come from the graft donor.

This clonotype was observed a few times. CDR3 nucleotides: TGTGCCAGCAGTTTGGGCGGCGGGGGACCCGCAAAGTTCTTC. Encoded protein: CASSLGGGGPAKFF. V gene TRBV12-3 or TRBV12-4 combines with J gene TRBJ2-1, with 7 bases lining up with TRBD2. The V segment lost 3 bases and the J segment 14 bases; nucleotides outside the gene matches: 13. There are 14 residues in the CDR3.

This clonotype was found many times. The genes are TRBV5-5 and TRBJ2-5; TRBD1 aligns across 7 bases. Germline values: CDR1 SGHKS, CDR2 YYEKEE (reference sequence). The CDR3 loop spans 14 amino acids. V shed 4 bases, J shed 1 base, and the junction held 4 bases outside the gene matches. This CDR3 reads CASSHRTGQETQYF. In DNA, the CDR3 is TGTGCCAGCAGCCACCGGACAGGCCAAGAGACCCAGTACTTC.

This clonotype occurred many times. The chain links TRBV20-1 to TRBJ2-1; 7 positions agree with TRBD1. The J segment lost 6 bases and the V segment lost 6 bases, leaving 11 bases of the junction unmatched. Germline-derived CDR1 and CDR2 are DFQATT and SNEGSKA (reference sequence). The CDR3 spans 14 residues. In DNA, the CDR3 is TGCAGTGCACGTCCGGGACAGAGTCGCAATGAGCAGTTCTTC. Translating it yields CSARPGQSRNEQFF.

The rearrangement joins TRBV5-1 to TRBJ1-5; 10 bases line up with TRBD1. CDR1 and CDR2 from the germline V gene are SGHRS and YFSETQ. The CDR3 length is 15 residues. With 5 bases clipped from V and 2 bases from J, the junction kept 4 bases outside the gene matches. CDR3 bases: TGCGCCAGCAGGTCCGGGACAGGGGGCAATCAGCCCCAGCATTTT. Translated, it gives CASRSGTGGNQPQHF.

The sample holds a few counts of this clonotype. V gene TRBV6-1 combines with J gene TRBJ1-2, with a tentative D call TRBD1 (6 bases). The germline gives CDR1 MNHNS, CDR2 SASEGT. This CDR3 has 14 amino acids. V lost 6 bases, J lost 3 bases, and 14 bases lay in between. This CDR3 is CASRSYRDDYGYTF. DNA for the CDR3: TGTGCCAGCAGGTCTTACAGGGATGACTATGGCTACACCTTC.

This clonotype occurred a few times. The chain combines TRBV5-1 with TRBJ2-2; TRBD1 aligns across 9 bases. CDR3 size: 19 residues. Trimming cost V 5 bases and J 3 bases; bases outside gene matches: 17. CDR1 is SGHRS and CDR2 is YFSETQ in the germline V gene. This CDR3 reads CASRNVTGGVNGYTGELFF. The CDR3 DNA reads TGCGCCAGCAGAAACGTCACAGGGGGCGTTAATGGGTACACCGGGGAGCTGTTTTTT.

This clonotype was observed many times. The rearrangement joins TRBV29-1 to TRBJ2-5; 7 positions agree with TRBD2. The CDR3 has 13 residues. The germline CDR1 and CDR2 sequences are SQVTM and ANQGSEA. The V and J ends lost 7 bases and 5 bases, in that order; junction bases with no gene match: 10. CDR3 bases: TGCAGCGCCGGGACTACTCCAAAGGAGACCCAGTACTTC. The encoded protein is CSAGTTPKETQYF.

The chain is built from TRBV5-1 and TRBJ2-1; D is perhaps TRBD1 (5 bases). This CDR3 region has 15 residues. Germline V gives CDR1 SGHRS, CDR2 YFSETQ. Between the trimmed V and J ends, which lost 0 bases and 5 bases, there was a span of 12 bases. In nucleotides, the CDR3 is TGCGCCAGCAGCTTGGTTGCCCAGGACAACAATGAGCAGTTCTTC. Translated: CASSLVAQDNNEQFF. Using reference TRBV5-1 and TRBJ2-1 for the parts outside the CDR3, the full variable domain is KAGVTQTPRYLIKTRGQQVTLSCSPISGHRSVSWYQQTPGQGLQFLFEYFSETQRNKGNFPGRFSGRQFSNSRSEMNVSTLELGDSALYLCASSLVAQDNNEQFFGPGTRLTVL.

This clonotype was found many times. The V and J genes are TRBV29-1 and TRBJ1-1, with D possibly matching TRBD1 (5 bases). The germline V gene encodes CDR1 SQVTM and CDR2 ANQGSEA. The CDR3 runs 14 residues. Trimming removed 4 bases at V and 3 bases at J, with 15 bases between. This CDR3 reads CSVGSRLTDTEAFF. DNA of the CDR3: TGCAGCGTTGGGTCCCGGTTGACAGACACTGAAGCTTTCTTT.

This rearrangement joins TRBV7-2 to TRBJ2-3; D is possibly TRBD2 (7 bases). The CDR3 consists of 16 residues. The germline gives CDR1 SGHTA, CDR2 FQGNSA. V lost 1 base and J 4 bases, leaving 15 bases between the germline ends. The CDR3 region has the DNA TGTGCCAGCAGCTTAGATGGGGGGGGCCTCCCAGATACGCAGTATTTT. Its translation is CASSLDGGGLPDTQYF.

V is TRBV5-1 and J is TRBJ2-3, with 11 bases identical to TRBD2. CDR1 and CDR2 from the germline V gene are SGHRS and YFSETQ. The CDR3 is made up of 17 amino acids. Unmatched junction bases numbered 5, after V lost 0 bases and J lost 2 bases. The CDR3 nucleotides are TGCGCCAGCAGCTTGGTGGGACTAGCGGCAACCACAGATACGCAGTATTTT. Protein sequence: CASSLVGLAATTDTQYF. Using reference TRBV5-1 and TRBJ2-3 for the parts outside the CDR3, the full variable domain is KAGVTQTPRYLIKTRGQQVTLSCSPISGHRSVSWYQQTPGQGLQFLFEYFSETQRNKGNFPGRFSGRQFSNSRSEMNVSTLELGDSALYLCASSLVGLAATTDTQYFGPGTRLTVL.

This clonotype was detected many times. The rearrangement links TRBV21-1 to TRBJ2-4; TRBD1, the table's D call, lacks a check against the DNA. TRBV21-1 corresponds to a pseudogene. The CDR3 is made up of 12 amino acids. The CDR3 DNA reads as TGTGCCAGCCCCCCGGGAGAAAACATTCAGTACTTC. Protein: CASPPGENIQYF.

This clonotype was seen repeatedly, ten times or more. The chain couples TRBV4-3 to TRBJ2-3; 7 bases match TRBD1. Losses at the gene ends were 0 bases for V and 8 bases for J; bases not matched to a gene: 11. The CDR3 extends over 16 amino acids. CDR1 LGHNA and CDR2 YSLEER come from the germline V gene. The CDR3 DNA reads as TGCGCCAGCAGCCAAGACCCCGGGACAGAACCCCGTACGCAGTATTTT. It encodes CASSQDPGTEPRTQYF.

This clonotype was seen a handful of times. This chain links TRBV4-3 with TRBJ2-7; 10 bases fit TRBD2. Germline CDR1 reads LGHNA; CDR2 reads YSLEER. The trim removed 0 bases at V and 4 bases at J, leaving 3 bases unmatched. The length of the CDR3 is 15 residues. CDR3: CASSQDISGGYEQYF. CDR3 nucleotides: TGCGCCAGCAGCCAAGACATTAGCGGGGGGTACGAGCAGTACTTC.

The chain combines TRBV28 with TRBJ2-7; possibly TRBD1 for D (7 bases). The CDR3 covers 14 residues. Trimming pared 1 base from V and 4 bases from J, leaving 11 bases between. Looked up from germline, CDR1 is MDHEN and CDR2 is SYDVKM. In DNA form, the CDR3 reads TGTGCCAGCAGTTTATCAGGGGGGCAGTACGAGCAGTACGTC. Translated, it gives CASSLSGGQYEQYV.

This clonotype was seen repeatedly, ten times or more. The chain recombines TRBV29-1 with TRBJ2-3; TRBD2 aligns across 9 bases. This CDR3 region has 13 residues. V lost 4 bases, J lost 1 base, and 0 bases stayed unmatched. Germline V lookup: CDR1 SQVTM, CDR2 ANQGSEA. Written as DNA, the CDR3 is TGCAGCGTTGTAGCGGGGGGCACAGATACGCAGTATTTT. Amino acids: CSVVAGGTDTQYF.

This clonotype occurred many times. The CDR3 region has the DNA TGTGCCAGCTCAGGACAGGCCGGGGAGCTGTTTTTT. Translating it yields CASSGQAGELFF. The chain links TRBV18 to TRBJ2-2, with TRBD1 identical over 7 bases. The junction had 0 bases not matched to a gene; V was cut back by 5 bases and J by 6 bases. The germline CDR1 and CDR2 sequences are KGHSH and LQKENI. The length of the CDR3 is 12 residues.

This clonotype was seen more than once but under ten times. This rearrangement joins TRBV2 to TRBJ2-4, with D unresolved. The CDR3 is 14 residues long. V gave up 5 bases and J gave up 7 bases, with 15 bases separating them. CDR1 SNHLY and CDR2 FYNNEI come from the germline V gene. DNA of the CDR3: TGTGCCAGCAGTCCCCCAGGCCCGAGGAACATTCAGTACTTC. Its translation: CASSPPGPRNIQYF.

This clonotype was picked up a small number of times. J is TRBJ2-1 and V is TRBV6-2 or TRBV6-3; TRBD2 agrees at 7 bases. Germline-derived CDR1 and CDR2 are MNHEY and SVGEGT. The length of the CDR3 is 15 residues. V lost 6 bases to trimming and J lost 9 bases; unmatched junction nucleotides: 14. The CDR3 DNA reads as TGTGCCAGCAGCCTCACTCAGACCCGACTAGCTGAGCAGTTCTTC. This translates into CASSLTQTRLAEQFF.

V is TRBV5-1 and J is TRBJ2-7; 11 bases are shared with TRBD2. V was pared by 5 bases and J by 0 bases, with 4 bases of the junction left unmatched. The CDR3 contains 15 residues. The germline V gene has CDR1 SGHRS and CDR2 YFSETQ. DNA for the CDR3: TGCGCCAGCAGAGAGGGACTAGCGGACTCCTACGAGCAGTACGTC. This gives the protein CASREGLADSYEQYV.

This sequence joins TRBV6-1 and TRBJ2-1, with TRBD1 matching 9 bases. The CDR3 runs 13 residues. CDR1 MNHNS and CDR2 SASEGT come from the germline V gene. Trimming removed 6 bases from V and 9 bases from J; junction bases left unmatched: 6. CDR3 sequence (DNA): TGTGCCAGCAGGGGACAGGGTTCCGTTGAGCAGTTCTTC. Amino acid sequence: CASRGQGSVEQFF.